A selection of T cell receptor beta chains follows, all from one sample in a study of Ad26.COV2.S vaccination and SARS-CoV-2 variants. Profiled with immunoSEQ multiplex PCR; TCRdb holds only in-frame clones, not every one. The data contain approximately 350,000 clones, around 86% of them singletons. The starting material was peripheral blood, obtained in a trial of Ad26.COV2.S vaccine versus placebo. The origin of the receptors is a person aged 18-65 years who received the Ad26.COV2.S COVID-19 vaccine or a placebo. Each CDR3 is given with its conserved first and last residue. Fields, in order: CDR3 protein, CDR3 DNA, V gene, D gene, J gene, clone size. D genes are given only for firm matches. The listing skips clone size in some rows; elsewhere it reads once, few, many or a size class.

CDR3aa: CASSLGFLGDTIYF; CDR3nt: TGTGCCAGCAGCCTCGGCTTCCTAGGGGACACCATATATTTT; v_gene: TRBV9; d_gene: -; j_gene: TRBJ1-3; abundance: -
CDR3aa: CASSLAGTTNTGELFF; CDR3nt: TGTGCCAGCAGCTTAGCGGGGACCACAAACACCGGGGAGCTGTTTTTT; v_gene: TRBV7-9; d_gene: -; j_gene: TRBJ2-2; abundance: -
CDR3aa: CASSERDKSYNEQFF; CDR3nt: TGTGCCAGCAGTGAGCGGGACAAGAGCTACAATGAGCAGTTCTTC; v_gene: TRBV6-1; d_gene: -; j_gene: TRBJ2-1; abundance: -
CDR3aa: CASSIDWSSYNEQFF; CDR3nt: TGTGCCAGTAGTATTGACTGGAGCTCCTACAATGAGCAGTTCTTC; v_gene: TRBV19; d_gene: -; j_gene: TRBJ2-1; abundance: few
CDR3aa: CASSPSGTGELFF; CDR3nt: TGTGCCAGCAGCCCCTCGGGCACCGGGGAGCTGTTTTTT; v_gene: TRBV5-4; d_gene: -; j_gene: TRBJ2-2; abundance: -
CDR3aa: CASSLADREGYTF; CDR3nt: TGTGCCAGCAGCTTGGCGGACAGGGAGGGCTACACCTTC; v_gene: TRBV5-8; d_gene: TRBD1; j_gene: TRBJ1-2; abundance: -
CDR3aa: CASSPDSYSYNSPLHF; CDR3nt: TGTGCCAGCAGCCCGGACAGCTACTCCTATAATTCACCCCTCCACTTT; v_gene: TRBV9; d_gene: -; j_gene: TRBJ1-6; abundance: -
CDR3aa: CASSSDTGNSPLHF; CDR3nt: TGTGCCAGCAGCTCGGACACAGGGAATTCACCCCTCCACTTT; v_gene: TRBV7-2; d_gene: -; j_gene: TRBJ1-6; abundance: -
CDR3aa: CASRGDTSSDNEQFF; CDR3nt: TGTGCCAGCAGGGGGGACACATCATCGGACAATGAGCAGTTCTTC; v_gene: TRBV7-9; d_gene: -; j_gene: TRBJ2-1; abundance: -
CDR3aa: CASSIGTGVEKLFF; CDR3nt: TGTGCCAGCAGCATCGGGACAGGGGTCGAAAAACTGTTTTTT; v_gene: TRBV11-2; d_gene: TRBD1; j_gene: TRBJ1-4; abundance: -
CDR3aa: CASSPTGGQAKNIQYF; CDR3nt: TGTGCCAGCTCACCAACAGGGGGCCAAGCCAAAAACATTCAGTACTTC; v_gene: TRBV18; d_gene: TRBD1; j_gene: TRBJ2-4; abundance: -
CDR3aa: CASWGFGETQYF; CDR3nt: TGTGCCAGCTGGGGGTTCGGGGAGACCCAGTACTTC; v_gene: TRBV6-5; d_gene: -; j_gene: TRBJ2-5; abundance: few
CDR3aa: CASSVIPTGGGAETQYF; CDR3nt: TGTGCCAGCAGCGTAATCCCCACAGGGGGCGGCGCAGAGACCCAGTACTTC; v_gene: TRBV9; d_gene: TRBD1; j_gene: TRBJ2-5; abundance: -
CDR3aa: CASSPTQGGYEQYF; CDR3nt: TGCGCCAGCAGCCCGACCCAGGGGGGCTACGAGCAGTACTTC; v_gene: TRBV4-3; d_gene: -; j_gene: TRBJ2-7; abundance: -
CDR3aa: CASSLTGTAYEKLFF; CDR3nt: TGTGCCAGCAGCCTCACCGGGACAGCTTATGAAAAACTGTTTTTT; v_gene: TRBV5-6; d_gene: TRBD1; j_gene: TRBJ1-4; abundance: -